This TCR beta chain was sequenced in a study of blood T cells in healthy people across ages. For the second PCR, which ran for roughly 6 to 12 cycles, a sample-barcoded 5' primer and a J-beta primer mix were used. Tags on each cDNA molecule came from a template-switch adaptor with 12 random nucleotides. TCRdb re-derived calls from the 5' RACE reads in MiXCR, one entry per CDR3 protein. The table includes around 1,100,000 distinct CDR3 sequences, around two fifths detected once. Sequenced material: blood. The sequence came from a man between 18 and 35 years old in good health.

The CDR3 loop reads CASRMPGQDYEQYF. The CDR3 coding sequence is TGTGCCAGCAGGATGCCGGGACAGGACTACGAGCAGTACTTC. The V call is TRBV27, the J call TRBJ2-7; 8 nucleotides agree with TRBD1. This CDR3 comprises 14 residues. The germline V gene has CDR1 MNHEY and CDR2 SMNVEV (reference sequence). V trimming: 6 bases; J trimming: 3 bases; junction bases outside the gene matches: 7.